This TCR beta chain appears in the sequencing data of a study of blood T cell repertoires in COVID-19. Study in general: T cells, B-cell-depleted T cells, or PBMCs supplied cDNA or gDNA.

Trimming removed 7 bases from V and 3 bases from J, with 19 bases in between. This CDR3 has 15 residues. The germline V gene has CDR1 GTSNPN and CDR2 SVGIG (reference sequence). As handled by the study authors: How many nucleated cells were present was estimated from reference gene primer amplification. Generated by immunoSEQ multiplex PCR, the TCRdb table keeps only in-frame clones and is missing some. That table gives V, J and clone size, and the DNA gave D and trimming. The sample includes tens of thousands of clones, approximately 83% seen only once; the top ten take 15% to 19%. Source material: peripheral blood. The sequence came from a human donor in a cohort sampled during active COVID-19. The donor label of this sample is uncertain. The chain carries TRBV30 and TRBJ2-1; D may be TRBD2 (5 bases). CDR3 sequence reads: CALPKGVPCYNEQFF. CDR3 DNA: TGTGCCTTACCTAAGGGAGTTCCATGCTACAATGAGCAGTTCTTC.